This entry lists 20 T cell receptor beta chains sequenced from one sample in a study of control samples from healthy donors and cancer patients. The protocol was immunoSEQ multiplex PCR, while the TCRdb copy is restricted to in-frame clones and leaves out a portion. This table has some 200,000 clones, around 94% appearing once. Sequences were obtained from blood. Every receptor here comes from a man between 45 and 60 years old in good health.

The J gene is TRBJ1-1, the V gene TRBV18; a weak D match, TRBD1 (5 bases). Trimming shortened V by 1 base and J by 8 bases, and 17 bases separated the two germline ends. CDR3 length equals 15 residues. The germline CDR1 and CDR2 sequences are KGHSH and LQKENI. CDR3: CASSPLQGSPGEAFF. The CDR3 nucleotides are TGTGCCAGCTCACCACTGCAGGGATCCCCTGGGGAAGCTTTCTTT.

This clone has a handful of counts. This chain connects TRBV4-1 to TRBJ1-6; D is ambiguous. The CDR3 length is 18 residues. Between the trimmed V and J ends, which lost 2 bases and 7 bases, there was a span of 21 bases. The germline gives CDR1 MGHRA, CDR2 YSYEKL. This CDR3 reads CASSQPYTGLGSNSPLHF. CDR3 DNA: TGCGCCAGCAGCCAACCCTATACCGGCCTGGGGTCGAATTCACCCCTCCACTTT.

V is TRBV28 and J is TRBJ2-5; perhaps TRBD1 as D (6 bases). The CDR3 spans 14 residues. V dropped 2 bases and J dropped 5 bases, with 12 bases sitting between them. Germline CDR1 MDHEN, CDR2 SYDVKM. The CDR3 nucleotides read TGTGCCAGCAGTTTAGGGGGCACGGGTGAGACCCAGTACTTC. It translates to CASSLGGTGETQYF.

The chain couples TRBV3-1 (or the pseudogene TRBV3-2) to TRBJ2-2; 14 bases agree with TRBD2. Looked up from germline, CDR1 is LGHDT and CDR2 is YNNKEL (reference sequence). J was trimmed by 6 bases and V by 4 bases; bases with no gene match: 1. The CDR3 runs 15 residues. The CDR3 DNA reads as TGTGCCAGCAGCCGGGGACTAGCGGGGGCCGGGGAGCTGTTTTTT. Translation gives CASSRGLAGAGELFF.

The chain joins TRBV7-9 to TRBJ1-3; D unclear. Germline V lookup: CDR1 SEHNR, CDR2 FQNEAQ (reference sequence). The V end was cut by 1 base, the J end by 6 bases, with 10 bases between. The CDR3 sequence is 14 residues long. The CDR3 DNA is TGTGCCAGCAGCTTAGAGCCAGGTCCAAACACCATATATTTT. Protein: CASSLEPGPNTIYF. Together with reference TRBV7-9 and TRBJ1-3, the CDR3 gives the full variable domain: DTGVSQNPRHKITKRGQNVTFRCDPISEHNRLYWYRQTLGQGPEFLTYFQNEAQLEKSRLLSDRFSAERPKGSFSTLEIQRTEQGDSAMYLCASSLEPGPNTIYFGEGSWLTVV.

The chain joins TRBV11-2 to TRBJ2-5; D is possibly TRBD1 (6 bases). V was cut by 5 bases and J by 3 bases, with 10 bases left in between. CDR3 size: 13 residues. Germline CDR1 reads SGHAT; CDR2 reads FQNNGV. CDR3 coding DNA: TGTGCCAGCAGCAAACAGGGAGAAGAGACCCAGTACTTC. Encoded protein: CASSKQGEETQYF.

This clone showed up just once. The V and J genes are TRBV7-8 and TRBJ2-7; D might be TRBD1 (6 bases). This CDR3 is 17 amino acids long. Germline lookup yields CDR1 SGHVS and CDR2 FQNEAQ. The V and J ends lost 2 bases and 0 bases respectively, with 17 bases between them. The CDR3 sequence: CASSLPMGAASSYEQYF. DNA for the CDR3: TGTGCCAGCAGCTTACCCATGGGGGCAGCGAGCTCCTACGAGCAGTACTTC.

The chain uses TRBV3-1 (or the pseudogene TRBV3-2) and TRBJ1-5, with D possibly being TRBD1 (5 bases). V shed 5 bases and J shed 1 base, with 9 bases lying between them. The CDR3 has 14 amino acids. Looked up from germline, CDR1 is LGHDT and CDR2 is YNNKEL (reference sequence). The CDR3 reads CASSSGQSNQPQHF. CDR3 sequence (DNA): TGTGCCAGCAGCTCTGGACAAAGCAATCAGCCCCAGCATTTT.

The chain is built from TRBV6-5 and TRBJ2-1; no clear D gene. The germline gives CDR1 MNHEY, CDR2 SVGAGI. The CDR3 covers 15 residues. V was clipped by 5 bases and J by 0 bases, with 11 bases between them. Here the CDR3 DNA reads TGTGCCAGCAGTCCGACACGACGCTCCTACAATGAGCAGTTCTTC. Its protein is CASSPTRRSYNEQFF.

Regarding this clone: Other nucleotide sequences in the sample specify the same CDR3. J is TRBJ2-3 and V is TRBV5-1, with D unclear. CDR1 is SGHRS and CDR2 is YFSETQ in the germline V gene. This CDR3 has 14 amino acids. Trimming cost V 0 bases and J 0 bases, with 5 bases left between them. This chain's CDR3 is CASSLGSSTDTQYF. Written as DNA, the CDR3 is TGCGCCAGCAGCTTGGGAAGTAGCACAGATACGCAGTATTTT.

On this clone itself: This specimen includes other DNA sequences encoding the same CDR3. The rearrangement uses TRBV7-9 and TRBJ1-6; D gene uncertain. Per germline, CDR1 SEHNR and CDR2 FQNEAQ (reference sequence). V lost 4 bases, J lost 8 bases, and 9 bases lay in between. CDR3 length: 13 residues. CDR3 loop: CASSSEGDSPLHF. As DNA, the CDR3 is TGTGCCAGCAGCTCGGAGGGCGATTCACCCCTCCACTTT.

The rearrangement uses TRBV3-1 (or the pseudogene TRBV3-2) and TRBJ1-1; D not resolved. V lost 2 bases to trimming and J lost 4 bases, with 11 bases between them. The CDR3 runs to 14 residues. Germline loops: CDR1 LGHDT, CDR2 YNNKEL (reference sequence). The CDR3, as DNA: TGTGCCAGCAGCCAAAATGGATGGGGCACTGAAGCTTTCTTT. This translates into CASSQNGWGTEAFF.

The rearrangement uses TRBV15 and TRBJ2-7, with a weak D call TRBD1 (6 bases). V shed 0 bases and J shed 3 bases, with 12 bases lying between them. The germline V gene encodes CDR1 LNHNV and CDR2 YYDKDF (reference sequence). This CDR3 comprises 15 residues. The CDR3 DNA follows: TGTGCCACCAGCAGAGATCGACAGGCTATCTACGAGCAGTACTTC. It yields the protein CATSRDRQAIYEQYF.

This clone appeared once. The V call is TRBV4-1, the J call TRBJ1-2; D not resolved. The V and J ends lost 0 bases and 8 bases respectively, with 4 bases between them. CDR1 MGHRA and CDR2 YSYEKL come from the germline V gene. This CDR3 is 11 amino acids long. CDR3 coding DNA: TGCGCCAGCAGCCAAGAGAGGGGCTACACCTTC. Translation: CASSQERGYTF.

The chain employs TRBV7-3 and TRBJ1-1, with a weak D call TRBD1 (6 bases). V was cut by 6 bases and J by 4 bases, with 12 bases left in between. The CDR3 is 13 residues long. The germline CDR1 and CDR2 sequences are SGHTA and FQGTGA. The chain's CDR3 is CASRQQGGTEAFF. DNA for the CDR3: TGTGCCAGCAGGCAACAGGGTGGCACTGAAGCTTTCTTT. Full variable domain (outside the CDR3, taken from reference TRBV7-3 and TRBJ1-1): GAGVSQTPSNKVTEKGKYVELRCDPISGHTALYWYRQSLGQGPEFLIYFQGTGAADDSGLPNDRFFAVRPEGSVSTLKIQRTERGDSAVYLCASRQQGGTEAFFGQGTRLTVV.

The chain has TRBV28 and TRBJ2-5; 7 nucleotides align to TRBD1. The CDR3 has 14 residues. Germline-derived CDR1 and CDR2 are MDHEN and SYDVKM. The ends lost 2 bases at V and 5 bases at J; junction bases unmatched: 5. The CDR3 nucleotides read TGTGCCAGCAGTTTAGAGGGACAGTCGGAGACCCAGTACTTC. This gives the protein CASSLEGQSETQYF.

V gene TRBV5-1 combines with J gene TRBJ2-4; 9 positions agree with TRBD1. CDR3 size: 13 residues. V was clipped by 4 bases and J by 6 bases; unmatched bases: 2. The germline CDR1 and CDR2 sequences are SGHRS and YFSETQ. CDR3 DNA sequence: TGCGCCAGCAGCCAGGGACAGGGAAACATTCAGTACTTC. Translation gives CASSQGQGNIQYF.

The CDR3: CASSPPGRATNEKLFF. The DNA for the CDR3 is TGTGCCAGCTCACCACCCGGCCGCGCAACTAATGAAAAACTGTTTTTT. This chain joins TRBV18 and TRBJ1-4; D is unresolved. The length of the CDR3 is 16 residues. Germline V CDR1 and CDR2: KGHSH, LQKENI. The V and J ends lost 0 bases and 0 bases respectively, with 8 bases between them.

The CDR3 DNA reads TGTGCCAGCAGCCGGGCAGGTCTCCGGACCGGCGTAGATACGCAGTATTTT. Translated: CASSRAGLRTGVDTQYF. V gene TRBV21-1 combines with J gene TRBJ2-3. TRBV21-1 is assigned pseudogene status. This CDR3 spans 17 amino acids.

This clone came up once. The rearrangement uses TRBV5-1 and TRBJ2-5; 13 bases line up with TRBD2. Trimming removed 0 bases from V and 2 bases from J; junction bases left unmatched: 4. The germline CDR1 and CDR2 sequences are SGHRS and YFSETQ. The CDR3 consists of 17 residues. The CDR3 nucleotides are TGCGCCAGCAGCTTGGTTCCGGGACTAGCGGGGCAAGAGACCCAGTACTTC. As protein: CASSLVPGLAGQETQYF.